In its sample, the clone carrying this TCR beta chain was seen many times. Antigen unknown. Relying on iRepertoire HTBI primers and Arm-PCR of CDR3 regions, the team built TCR beta libraries. Authors' methods: The samples yielded roughly 60 TRBV and about 15 TRBJ segments. TCRdb re-called the multiplex PCR reads through MiXCR, storing one row per CDR3 protein. The V and J calls were not made by the authors but by TCRdb's processing. The sample has approximately 290,000 distinct CDR3 sequences; more than 20% are singletons. The data were obtained in a study of regulatory T cells in long-lasting Graves disease. General observations from the study: Possibly, too few samples lowered accuracy.

Noted time point: persistent/refractory GD, antithyroid drugs over 5 years with positive TRAb. The TCR library used RNA extracted from PBMCs. Germline V gives CDR1 MDHEN, CDR2 SYDVKM. This CDR3 comprises 12 residues. Trimming stripped 7 bases from V and 4 bases from J, with 10 bases between. Here the sequenced sample was peripheral blood mononuclear cells (PBMCs), taken when the disease was refractory, from a patient treated with antithyroid drugs. V gene TRBV28 combines with J gene TRBJ1-1, with D unclear. The clonotype was recovered from a female donor with Graves disease. The CDR3 DNA sequence: TGTGCCAGCACGAGGTATTCCACTGAAGCTTTCTTT. The encoded protein is CASTRYSTEAFF.